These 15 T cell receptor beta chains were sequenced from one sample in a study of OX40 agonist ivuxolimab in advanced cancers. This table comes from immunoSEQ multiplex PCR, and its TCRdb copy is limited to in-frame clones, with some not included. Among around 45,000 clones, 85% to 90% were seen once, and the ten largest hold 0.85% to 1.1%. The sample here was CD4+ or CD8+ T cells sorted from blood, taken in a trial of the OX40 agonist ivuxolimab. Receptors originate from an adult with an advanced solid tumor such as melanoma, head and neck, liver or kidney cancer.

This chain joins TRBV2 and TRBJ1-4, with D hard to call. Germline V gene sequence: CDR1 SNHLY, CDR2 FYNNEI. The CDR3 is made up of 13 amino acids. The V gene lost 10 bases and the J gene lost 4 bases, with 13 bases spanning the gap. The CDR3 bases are TGTGCCACAAGACGGACGGTTAATGAAAAACTGTTTTTT. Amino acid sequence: CATRRTVNEKLFF.

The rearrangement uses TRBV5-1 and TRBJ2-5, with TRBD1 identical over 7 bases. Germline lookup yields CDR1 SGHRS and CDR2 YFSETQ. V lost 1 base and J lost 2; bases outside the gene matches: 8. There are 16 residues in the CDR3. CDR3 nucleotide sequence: TGCGCCAGCAGCTTGCTAGGTCAGGGGGAACAAGAGACCCAGTACTTC. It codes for CASSLLGQGEQETQYF.

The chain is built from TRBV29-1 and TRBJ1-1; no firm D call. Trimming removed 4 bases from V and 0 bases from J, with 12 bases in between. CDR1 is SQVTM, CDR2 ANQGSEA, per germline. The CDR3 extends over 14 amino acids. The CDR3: CSVGGGVMNTEAFF. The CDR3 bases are TGCAGCGTTGGGGGAGGAGTCATGAACACTGAAGCTTTCTTT. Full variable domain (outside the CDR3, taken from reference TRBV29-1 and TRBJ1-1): SAVISQKPSRDICQRGTSLTIQCQVDSQVTMMFWYRQQPGQSLTLIATANQGSEATYESGFVIDKFPISRPNLTFSTLTVSNMSPEDSSIYLCSVGGGVMNTEAFFGQGTRLTVV.

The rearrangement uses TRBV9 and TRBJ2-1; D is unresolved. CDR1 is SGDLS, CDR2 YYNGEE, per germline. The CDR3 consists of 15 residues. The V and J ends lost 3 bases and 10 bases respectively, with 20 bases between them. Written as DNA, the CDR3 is TGTGCCAGCAGCGCCCCTGGTTCTCGTCCGAAGGAGCAGTTCTTC. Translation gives CASSAPGSRPKEQFF. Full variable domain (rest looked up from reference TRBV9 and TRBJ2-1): DSGVTQTPKHLITATGQRVTLRCSPRSGDLSVYWYQQSLDQGLQFLIQYYNGEERAKGNILERFSAQQFPDLHSELNLSSLELGDSALYFCASSAPGSRPKEQFFGPGTRLTVL.

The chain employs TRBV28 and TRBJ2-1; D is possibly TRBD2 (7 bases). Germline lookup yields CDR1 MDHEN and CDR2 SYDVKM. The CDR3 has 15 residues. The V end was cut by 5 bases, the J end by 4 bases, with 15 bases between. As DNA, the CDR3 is TGTGCCAGCAGTGAACAGGGACTACTTTACAATGAGCAGTTCTTC. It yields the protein CASSEQGLLYNEQFF. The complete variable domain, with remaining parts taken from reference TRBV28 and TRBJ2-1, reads DVKVTQSSRYLVKRTGEKVFLECVQDMDHENMFWYRQDPGLGLRLIYFSYDVKMKEKGDIPEGYSVSREKKERFSLILESASTNQTSMYLCASSEQGLLYNEQFFGPGTRLTVL.

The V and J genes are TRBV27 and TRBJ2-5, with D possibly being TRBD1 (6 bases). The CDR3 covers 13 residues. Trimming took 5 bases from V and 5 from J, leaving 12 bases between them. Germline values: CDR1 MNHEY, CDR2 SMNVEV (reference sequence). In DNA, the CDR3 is TGTGCCAGCAGTAGACAGGTGGGCGAGACCCAGTACTTC. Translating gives CASSRQVGETQYF.

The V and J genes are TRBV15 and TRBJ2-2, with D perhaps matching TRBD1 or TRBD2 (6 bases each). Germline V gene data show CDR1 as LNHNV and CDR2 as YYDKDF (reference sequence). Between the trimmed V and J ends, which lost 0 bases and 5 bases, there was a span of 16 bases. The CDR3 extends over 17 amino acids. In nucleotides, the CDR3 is TGTGCCACCAGCAGAGATCTGAACTCGGGGGCGACCGGGGAGCTGTTTTTT. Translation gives CATSRDLNSGATGELFF.

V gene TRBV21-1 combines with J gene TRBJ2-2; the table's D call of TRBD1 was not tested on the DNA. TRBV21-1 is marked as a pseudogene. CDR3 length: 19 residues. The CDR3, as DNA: TGTGCCAGCAGCAAAGACGTCCCTTTGTTGGACATCCAAGACGGGGAGCTGTTTTTT. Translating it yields CASSKDVPLLDIQDGELFF.

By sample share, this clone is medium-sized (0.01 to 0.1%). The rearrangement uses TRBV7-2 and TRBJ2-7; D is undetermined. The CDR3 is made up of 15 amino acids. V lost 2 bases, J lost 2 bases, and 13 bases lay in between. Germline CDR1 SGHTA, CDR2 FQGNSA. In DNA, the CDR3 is TGTGCCAGCAGCTTAAGCAGGTCTTACCCCTACGAGCAGTACTTC. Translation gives CASSLSRSYPYEQYF.

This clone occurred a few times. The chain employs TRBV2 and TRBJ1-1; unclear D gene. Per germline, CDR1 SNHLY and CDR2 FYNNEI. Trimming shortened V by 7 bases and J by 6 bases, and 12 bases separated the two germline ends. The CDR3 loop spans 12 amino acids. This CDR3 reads CASMEERPEAFF. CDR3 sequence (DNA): TGTGCCAGCATGGAAGAGAGACCTGAAGCTTTCTTT.

Here the CDR3 reads CASSLSGTRDNEQFF. In DNA, the CDR3 is TGTGCCAGCTCACTCAGCGGTACTAGGGACAATGAGCAGTTCTTC. The chain employs TRBV18 and TRBJ2-1; TRBD2 might be the D (5 bases). The ends were cut back, 4 bases at V and 5 bases at J, with 15 bases in the middle. This CDR3 region has 15 residues. The germline gives CDR1 KGHSH, CDR2 LQKENI.

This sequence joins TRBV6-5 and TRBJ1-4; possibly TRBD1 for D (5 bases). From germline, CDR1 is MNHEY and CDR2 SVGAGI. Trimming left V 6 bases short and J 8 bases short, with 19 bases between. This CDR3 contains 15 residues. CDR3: CASSPGRRVSEKLFF. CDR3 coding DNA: TGTGCCAGCAGCCCTGGGCGCAGGGTTAGCGAAAAACTGTTTTTT.

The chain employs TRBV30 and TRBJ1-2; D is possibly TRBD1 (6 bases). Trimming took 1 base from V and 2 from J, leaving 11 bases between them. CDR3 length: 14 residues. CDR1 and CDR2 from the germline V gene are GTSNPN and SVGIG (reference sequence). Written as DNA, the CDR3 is TGTGCCTGGAGTGCTGGACAGCCGAACTATGGCTACACCTTC. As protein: CAWSAGQPNYGYTF. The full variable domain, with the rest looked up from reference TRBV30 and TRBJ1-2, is SQTIHQWPATLVQPVGSPLSLECTVEGTSNPNLYWYRQAAGRGLQLLFYSVGIGQISSEVPQNLSASRPQDRQFILSSKKLLLSDSGFYLCAWSAGQPNYGYTFGSGTRLTVV.

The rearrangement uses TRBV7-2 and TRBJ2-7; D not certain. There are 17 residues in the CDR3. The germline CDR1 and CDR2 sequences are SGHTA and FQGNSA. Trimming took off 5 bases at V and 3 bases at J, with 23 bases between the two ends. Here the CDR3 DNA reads TGTGCCAGCAGCCAAGATCCCAATCCGGCAGCTAACTACGAGCAGTACTTC. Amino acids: CASSQDPNPAANYEQYF.

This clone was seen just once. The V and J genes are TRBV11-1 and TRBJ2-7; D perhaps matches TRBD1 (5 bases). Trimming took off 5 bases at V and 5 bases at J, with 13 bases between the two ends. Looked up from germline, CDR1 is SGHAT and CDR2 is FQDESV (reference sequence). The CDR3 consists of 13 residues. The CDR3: CASSRTPAHEQYF. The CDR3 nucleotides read TGTGCCAGCAGCCGGACACCCGCCCACGAGCAGTACTTC.